This T cell receptor (beta chain) was sequenced in a study of blood T cell repertoires in COVID-19. The CDR3 loop spans 14 amino acids. J gave up 9 bases and V 4 bases, and 6 bases lay outside the gene matches. Germline CDR1 WSHSY, CDR2 SAAADI. Sequencing used immunoSEQ multiplex PCR; TCRdb keeps in-frame clones, though not all of them. This table has some 350,000 clones, approximately 90% appearing once. Donors of Cohort 3 who recovered were those that had two negative PCRs, clearance, or symptom resolution. The specimen sequenced was PBMCs or T cells enriched from blood (not recorded which). The sequence derives from a man between 18 and 35 years old who had recovered from COVID-19. The rearrangement uses TRBV10-2 and TRBJ1-6, with 7 nucleotides matching TRBD1. CDR3 residues: CASSADRVGSPLHF. DNA of the CDR3: TGCGCCAGCAGTGCTGACAGGGTGGGTTCACCCCTCCACTTT.